Listed below are T cell receptor beta chains from one sample, sequenced in a study of shared clonotypes between healthy human individuals. Measured with immunoSEQ multiplex PCR; TCRdb has only the in-frame clones, and not every one. The profile shows over 850,000 clones, approximately 80% of them singletons. The sequenced sample consisted of memory CD4+ T cells from PBMCs. The receptor set was obtained from a man younger than 35 in good health. Some clones in this sample may be carry-over from other donors' samples. Both conserved end residues are part of each CDR3. The D gene is left open where the match is weak. Not every row has a clone size; where given, it reads once, few, many or a size class.

TRBD2 TRBJ2-7 few TRBV5-1 CASSFSTSGNKVPYEQYF TGCGCCAGCAGCTTCTCGACTAGCGGTAATAAGGTCCCCTACGAGCAGTACTTC
. TRBJ1-1 . TRBV29-1 CSVVFAGFTEAFF TGCAGCGTTGTCTTTGCGGGGTTTACTGAAGCTTTCTTT
. TRBJ1-3 . TRBV9 CASNLDSSGNTIYF TGTGCCAGCAACCTCGATTCGTCTGGAAACACCATATATTTT
. TRBJ2-2 . TRBV14 CASSHRQAGELFF TGTGCCAGCAGCCACCGACAGGCCGGGGAGCTGTTTTTT
. TRBJ2-7 . TRBV13 CASSSLPRGVAYEQYF TGTGCCAGCAGCTCCTTGCCTCGTGGCGTAGCCTACGAGCAGTACTTC
TRBD1 TRBJ1-5 many TRBV6-1 CASSEGQLYNQPQHF TGTGCCAGCAGTGAGGGACAGCTCTACAATCAGCCCCAGCATTTT
. TRBJ2-5 . TRBV13 CASSSDPGLRQETQYF TGTGCCAGCAGCTCCGATCCGGGACTCAGACAAGAGACCCAGTACTTC
TRBD1 TRBJ1-4 . TRBV19 CASSIIGQGNEKLFF TGTGCCAGTAGTATAATAGGACAGGGAAATGAAAAACTGTTTTTT
TRBD2 TRBJ2-1 . TRBV28 CASSLGAGGPGFEQFF TGTGCCAGCAGTTTAGGAGCGGGGGGCCCTGGGTTTGAGCAGTTCTTC
. TRBJ2-3 once TRBV18 CASSLGGTDTQYF TGTGCCAGCTCACTAGGAGGCACAGATACGCAGTATTTT
TRBD2 TRBJ2-5 . TRBV7-3 CASSLGLAGGQETQYF TGTGCCAGCAGCTTAGGTCTAGCGGGAGGACAAGAGACCCAGTACTTC
. TRBJ2-7 . TRBV7-6 CASSFDSLYEQYF TGTGCCAGCAGCTTTGACAGTCTCTACGAGCAGTACTTC
. TRBJ2-7 once TRBV27 CASRPTGTNAGGYEQYF TGTGCCAGCAGGCCGACAGGGACGAATGCGGGAGGCTACGAGCAGTACTTC
. TRBJ2-1 . TRBV15 CATSRGPLGSNEQFF TGTGCCACCAGCAGGGGCCCCCTGGGCTCCAATGAGCAGTTCTTC
TRBD2 TRBJ2-3 once TRBV7-3 CASSPGTSRFTTDTQYF TGTGCCAGCAGCCCAGGGACTAGCCGTTTTACCACAGATACGCAGTATTTT
. TRBJ2-5 . TRBV7-9 CASSSEGETQYF TGTGCCAGCAGCTCGGAAGGGGAGACCCAGTACTTC
. TRBJ1-1 . TRBV5-4 CASSRDKGRGVTEAFF TGTGCCAGCAGCCGGGACAAAGGCCGGGGTGTGACTGAAGCTTTCTTT
TRBD2 TRBJ2-5 . TRBV5-4 CASSPPGGETQYF TGTGCCAGCAGCCCCCCGGGGGGAGAGACCCAGTACTTC
TRBD1 TRBJ2-1 . TRBV6-6 CASSQHRDRYNEQFF TGTGCCAGCAGCCAACACCGGGACAGATACAATGAGCAGTTCTTC
TRBD1 TRBJ1-5 . TRBV2 CASSEADRNPQPQHF TGTGCCAGCAGTGAGGCGGACAGGAACCCTCAGCCCCAGCATTTT
TRBD1 TRBJ1-1 . TRBV28 CASSTEGGRHTEAFF TGTGCCAGCAGCACCGAAGGGGGCCGCCACACTGAAGCTTTCTTT
TRBD2 TRBJ2-3 . TRBV15 CATSKKSGRSTDTQYF TGTGCCACCAGCAAAAAAAGCGGGAGGAGCACAGATACGCAGTATTTT
. TRBJ1-4 few TRBV2 CASQQGGLFF TGTGCCAGCCAACAGGGTGGACTGTTTTTT
. TRBJ1-1 few TRBV18 CASSPNGNTEAFF TGTGCCAGCTCACCTAACGGAAACACTGAAGCTTTCTTT
. TRBJ1-2 . TRBV28 CASTTGGHRLANYGYTF TGTGCCAGCACCACCGGGGGACACCGGTTAGCTAACTATGGCTACACCTTC
. TRBJ2-1 . TRBV12-5 CASGLTGNEQFF TGTGCTAGTGGCCTCACAGGGAATGAGCAGTTCTTC
TRBD1 TRBJ1-4 . TRBV7-2 CASSDRGLATNEKLFF TGTGCCAGCAGCGACAGGGGCCTGGCAACTAATGAAAAACTGTTTTTT
. TRBJ2-3 . TRBV2 CASSTESTDTQYF TGTGCCAGCAGTACGGAGTCCACAGATACGCAGTATTTT
. TRBJ2-3 . TRBV27 CASSLRFRPSTDTQYF TGTGCCAGCAGTCTCCGGTTCCGCCCGAGCACAGATACGCAGTATTTT